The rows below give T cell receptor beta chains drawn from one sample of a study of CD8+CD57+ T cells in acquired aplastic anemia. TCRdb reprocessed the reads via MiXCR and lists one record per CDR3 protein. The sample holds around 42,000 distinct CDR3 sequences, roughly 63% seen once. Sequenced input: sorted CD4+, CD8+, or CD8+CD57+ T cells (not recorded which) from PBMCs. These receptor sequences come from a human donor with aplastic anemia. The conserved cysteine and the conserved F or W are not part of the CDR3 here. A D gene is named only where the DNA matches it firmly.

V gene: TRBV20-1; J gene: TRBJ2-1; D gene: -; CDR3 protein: SARKLDSDYNEQF
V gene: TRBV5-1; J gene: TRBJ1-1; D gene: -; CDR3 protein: ASSFYICSVVRRDRSTEAF
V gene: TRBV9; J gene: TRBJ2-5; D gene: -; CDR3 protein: ASSVGALKETQY
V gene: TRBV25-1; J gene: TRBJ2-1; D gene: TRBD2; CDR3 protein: ASSNSRGVRGIAYNEQF
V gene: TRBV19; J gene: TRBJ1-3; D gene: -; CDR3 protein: ASSLAGISGNTIY
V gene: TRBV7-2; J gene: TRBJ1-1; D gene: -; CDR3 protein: ASRGNTEAF
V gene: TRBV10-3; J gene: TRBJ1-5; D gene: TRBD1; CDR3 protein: AISEGQGRNQPQH
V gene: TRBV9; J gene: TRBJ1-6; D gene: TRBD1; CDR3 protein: ASTNDRAYNSPLH
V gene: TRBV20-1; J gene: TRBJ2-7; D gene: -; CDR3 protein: SAEVGLGQFTGEQY
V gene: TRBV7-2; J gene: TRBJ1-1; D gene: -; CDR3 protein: ASSPLQGRTEAF
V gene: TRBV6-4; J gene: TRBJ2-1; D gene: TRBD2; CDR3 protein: ASSDIAGGHNEQF
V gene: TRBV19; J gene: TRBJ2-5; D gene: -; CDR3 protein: ASGASQETQY
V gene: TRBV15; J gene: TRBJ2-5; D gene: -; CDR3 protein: ATSSGWTQY
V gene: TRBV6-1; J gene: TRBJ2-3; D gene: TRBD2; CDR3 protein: ASSRGEGIAGDTQY
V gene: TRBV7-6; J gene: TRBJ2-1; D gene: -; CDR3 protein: ASSYKGNNEQF
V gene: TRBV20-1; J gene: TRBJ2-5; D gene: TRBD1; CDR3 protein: SVFRDRGETQY
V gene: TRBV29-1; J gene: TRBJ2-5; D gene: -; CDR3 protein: SVAGHIQETQY
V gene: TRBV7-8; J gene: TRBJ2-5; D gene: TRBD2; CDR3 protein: ASSSELGLAGAQY
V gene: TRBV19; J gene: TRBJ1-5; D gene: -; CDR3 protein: ASSITKGQPQH
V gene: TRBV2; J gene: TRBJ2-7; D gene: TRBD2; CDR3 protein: ASSYGTS
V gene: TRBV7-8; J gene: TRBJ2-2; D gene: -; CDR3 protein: ASITGGYGELF
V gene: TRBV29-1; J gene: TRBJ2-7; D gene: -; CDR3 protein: SVQIGANSYEQY
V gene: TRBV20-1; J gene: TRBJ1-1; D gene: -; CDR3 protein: SARDWDGPNTEAF
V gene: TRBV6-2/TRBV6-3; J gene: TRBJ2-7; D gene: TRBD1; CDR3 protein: ASTDRAYEQY
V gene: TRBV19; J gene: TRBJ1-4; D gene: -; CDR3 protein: ASSPKGAPYEKLF
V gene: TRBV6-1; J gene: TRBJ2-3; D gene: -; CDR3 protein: ASSEAAGTDTQY
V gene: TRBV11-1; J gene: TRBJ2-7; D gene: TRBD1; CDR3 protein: ASSSYLVGTGHYEQY
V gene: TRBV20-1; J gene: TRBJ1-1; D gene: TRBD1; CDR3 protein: SASPSPGQGLTEAF
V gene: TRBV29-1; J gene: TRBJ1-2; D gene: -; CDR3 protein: SSAGRYGYT
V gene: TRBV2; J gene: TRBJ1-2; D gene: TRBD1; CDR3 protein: ASSEGTGVGYT
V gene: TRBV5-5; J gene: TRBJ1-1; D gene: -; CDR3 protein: ASSTWTSRTEAF
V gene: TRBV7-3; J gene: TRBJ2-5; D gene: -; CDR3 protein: ASSLGYQETQY
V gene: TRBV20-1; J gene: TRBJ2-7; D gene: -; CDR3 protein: SARTPQSGPYEQY